Detailed here is one T cell receptor (beta chain). This receptor's antigen is unknown. No much larger clone is present one base from it, and per-base qualities are unavailable. This specimen belongs to a study of blood T cell repertoires in COVID-19 (dated by TCRdb to 2018 to 2021). About the investigation overall: The collaborator samples originated in the United States, Italy and Spain and spanned the acute and convalescent phases of COVID-19. The repertoires were released in a freely available public database meant as a resource for research on the immune response to SARS-CoV-2. The sample metadata nearly always contained a de-identified subject ID, COVID-19 status, age in years and sex. The material from the prospective study consisted of cDNA or gDNA derived from T cells, B-cell-depleted T cells, or PBMCs. Where available, HLA class I and class II types were taken from metadata supplied by the sample provider and were not determined by assay-based typing. The samples were drawn from the first 160 participants of the ongoing ImmuneRACE study and from some 1,300 subjects provided by 6 global collaborators. Subjects who had been exposed to COVID-19, were actively infected with it, or had recovered from it provided the deeply sampled blood TCRbeta repertoires that made up the dataset. The paper's findings and limits, for the study overall: The quantity of clinical and demographic metadata differed by source and by participant and was supplied without curation.

The germline V gene provides CDR1 SGHTA and CDR2 FQGNSA. V is cut back by 6 bases and J by 4 bases, with 11 bases in the junction unmatched. The CDR3 measures 15 amino acids from cysteine to phenylalanine. The only DNA kept is the CDR3, 45 bases in frame from the first base. Whole blood was collected in K2EDTA tubes by collaborating institutions according to the institutions' own protocols. For TCRbeta analysis, collaborator samples were shipped as frozen whole blood, as isolated PBMCs, or as DNA extracted from either sample type. The immunoSEQ Assay, a bias-controlled multiplex PCR, was used to amplify TCRbeta CDR3 regions from genomic DNA. As for how the authors treated the data: The number of nucleated cells in each sample was estimated by amplification of reference gene primers within the assay. To quantify the absolute abundance of each unique TCRbeta CDR3 rearrangement, sequence reads were collapsed and filtered. For each sample, productive Simpson clonality was calculated as the square root of Simpson's diversity index over productive rearrangements. TCRdb's version of the immuneACCESS table is confined to in-frame rearrangements and falls short of the full clone set. An unresolved V gene accounts for under half of the shortfall where checked; the remainder is of unknown origin. That table gives V, J and clone size, and the DNA gave D and trimming. The sample table records 200,000 to 250,000 clones; around 86% of these occur just once. The top ten hold 10% to 15% of the sample.

Sequencing was carried out using peripheral blood. The chain uses TRBV7-2 and TRBJ1-2; 7 central bases correspond to TRBD1. The TCR comes from an elderly man with acute or convalescent COVID-19. The nucleotides are TGTGCCAGCAGAAGAGAGAGTAGGACAGGCTATGGCTACACCTTC. It codes for CASRRESRTGYGYTF.